The next 21 T cell receptor beta chains were all read from a single sample in a study of cytomegalovirus exposure and HLA in healthy donors. Researchers ran the PCR with 60 Vbeta and 13 Jbeta primers. Some clones are missing from TCRdb's copy, which holds only in-frame ones; the method was immunoSEQ multiplex PCR. The data hold 120,000 to 150,000 clones, with 55% to 80% observed a single time. The sample comprised PBMCs. The origin of the receptors is a woman aged 40-49 years in good health and CMV-seronegative.

The chain combines TRBV19 with TRBJ1-2; D not certain. V shed 3 bases and J shed 6 bases, with 8 bases lying between them. In germline, CDR1 is LNHDA, CDR2 SQIVND (reference sequence). This CDR3 spans 12 amino acids. CDR3 amino acids: CASSMIPDGYTF. The CDR3 region has the DNA TGTGCCAGTAGTATGATCCCAGATGGCTACACCTTC.

V usage is TRBV9 and J usage is TRBJ2-1; the D gene is possibly TRBD2 (5 bases). The CDR3 has 12 residues. Trimming pared 7 bases from V and 7 bases from J, leaving 12 bases between. CDR1 is SGDLS and CDR2 is YYNGEE in the germline V gene. The CDR3 nucleotides are TGTGCCAGCTCCCGGGGAGAAAATGAGCAGTTCTTC. Its protein product is CASSRGENEQFF.

The gene calls are TRBV14 and TRBJ2-1; a weak D match, TRBD1 (6 bases). V was shortened by 1 base and J by 13 bases, with 14 bases between the two germline ends. The CDR3 has 13 residues. CDR1 SGHDN and CDR2 FVKESK come from the germline V gene. The CDR3 nucleotides read TGTGCCAGCAGCCAAGGCATAGGGGGAATCCAGTTCTTC. Residues: CASSQGIGGIQFF.

The chain is built from TRBV5-1 and TRBJ2-1, with TRBD2 matching 14 bases. This CDR3 is 16 amino acids long. The germline CDR1 and CDR2 sequences are SGHRS and YFSETQ. V lost 0 bases and J lost 9; bases outside the gene matches: 5. The CDR3 sequence: CASSLGTSGGYGEQFF. DNA for the CDR3: TGCGCCAGCAGCTTGGGGACTAGCGGGGGGTATGGTGAGCAGTTCTTC. Variable domain in full (rest from reference TRBV5-1 and TRBJ2-1): KAGVTQTPRYLIKTRGQQVTLSCSPISGHRSVSWYQQTPGQGLQFLFEYFSETQRNKGNFPGRFSGRQFSNSRSEMNVSTLELGDSALYLCASSLGTSGGYGEQFFGPGTRLTVL.

Only a few counts were recorded for this clone. V is TRBV28 and J is TRBJ1-4, with D possibly matching TRBD1 (6 bases). The V gene's germline CDR1 is MDHEN and CDR2 SYDVKM. V gave up 4 bases and J gave up 7 bases, with 13 bases separating them. CDR3 length: 14 residues. The CDR3 nucleotides are TGTGCCAGCAGTTCCTCGACAGGACCTGAAAAACTGTTTTTT. It specifies CASSSSTGPEKLFF.

The rearrangement links TRBV18 to TRBJ1-1, with 8 bases fitting TRBD1. Unmatched junction bases numbered 4, after V lost 5 bases and J lost 8 bases. CDR1 is KGHSH, CDR2 LQKENI, per germline. The CDR3 spans 12 residues. The CDR3 here is CASSSWDREAFF. The DNA for the CDR3 is TGTGCCAGCTCATCTTGGGACAGGGAAGCTTTCTTT.

The chain combines TRBV6-1 with TRBJ2-5, with 11 bases lining up with TRBD1. V lost 6 bases to trimming and J lost 4 bases; unmatched junction nucleotides: 4. This CDR3 has 14 amino acids. The germline gives CDR1 MNHNS, CDR2 SASEGT. The CDR3, as DNA: TGTGCCAGCAGATCCGGGACAGGGGGAGAGACCCAGTACTTC. Its protein product is CASRSGTGGETQYF.

The chain joins TRBV5-1 to TRBJ2-1; 8 positions match TRBD2. The V gene end was trimmed by 0 bases and the J gene end by 15 bases; junction bases not matched to a gene: 11. This CDR3 is built from 14 residues. Per germline, CDR1 SGHRS and CDR2 YFSETQ. The CDR3: CASSLVAGTPEGFF. In nucleotides, the CDR3 is TGCGCCAGCAGCTTGGTAGCGGGGACCCCAGAGGGGTTCTTC.

This clone was seen only once. The V gene is TRBV19, the J gene TRBJ1-4; weak D call: TRBD1 (5 bases). This CDR3 has 15 amino acids. Trimming removed 4 bases at V and 3 bases at J, with 12 bases between. The germline V gene encodes CDR1 LNHDA and CDR2 SQIVND (reference sequence). Written as DNA, the CDR3 is TGTGCCAGTAGTACCGTCGCGGGGGCTAATGAAAAACTGTTTTTT. Protein sequence: CASSTVAGANEKLFF.

The chain combines TRBV5-6 with TRBJ1-1; no clear D gene. CDR3 size: 14 residues. Trimming cost V 0 bases and J 1 base, with 7 bases left between them. Germline V lookup: CDR1 SGHDT, CDR2 YYEEEE. CDR3 residues: CASSLGVKNTEAFF. The DNA for the CDR3 is TGTGCCAGCAGCTTGGGAGTTAAGAACACTGAAGCTTTCTTT.

The CDR3 region is CASSLMTGLAYEQYF. For the CDR3, the DNA is TGTGCCAGCAGCTTAATGACAGGGCTTGCCTACGAGCAGTACTTC. This rearrangement joins TRBV7-9 to TRBJ2-7; 7 bases are a match to TRBD1. Per germline, CDR1 SEHNR and CDR2 FQNEAQ (reference sequence). This CDR3 contains 15 residues. V lost 2 bases and J lost 2; bases outside the gene matches: 6.

This clone was seen a handful of times. This chain uses TRBV4-1 with TRBJ1-5, with D unresolved. Deletions cut 0 bases from V and 5 bases from J, with 20 bases between. Germline CDR1 is MGHRA and CDR2 is YSYEKL. This CDR3 has 18 amino acids. The DNA of the CDR3 is TGCGCCAGCAGCCAAGATAACATCCGTACCCCTTTGGATCAGCCCCAGCATTTT. It encodes CASSQDNIRTPLDQPQHF.

This clone was seen just once. The rearrangement joins TRBV6-4 to TRBJ1-1, with 7 bases matching TRBD1. This CDR3 spans 13 amino acids. Germline CDR1 and CDR2: MRHNA and SNTAGT. The J segment lost 4 bases and the V segment lost 4 bases, leaving 3 bases of the junction unmatched. In nucleotides, the CDR3 is TGTGCCAGCAGTGCGACAGGGACCACTGAAGCTTTCTTT. Translating it yields CASSATGTTEAFF.

The V gene is TRBV6-5, the J gene TRBJ1-2, with 12 bases identical to TRBD1. The CDR3 loop spans 16 amino acids. With V trimmed by 1 base and J by 8 bases, 8 bases remained unmatched. Germline-derived CDR1 and CDR2 are MNHEY and SVGAGI. CDR3 sequence (DNA): TGTGCCAGCAGTTACTTACCGGGACAGGGGGCGACGGGCTACACCTTC. This encodes CASSYLPGQGATGYTF.

This clone turned up a few times. The V call is TRBV6-1, the J call TRBJ2-7, with D perhaps matching TRBD1 (7 bases). Trimming removed 11 bases at V and 1 base at J, with 21 bases between. This CDR3 region has 15 residues. Germline loops: CDR1 MNHNS, CDR2 SASEGT. This chain's CDR3 is CAGKSRPGGSYEQYF. In nucleotides, the CDR3 is TGTGCCGGCAAGAGTAGGCCAGGGGGGTCCTACGAGCAGTACTTC.

The rearrangement links TRBV21-1 to TRBJ2-3; the table's D call, TRBD1, was not checked against the DNA. TRBV21-1 is flagged as a pseudogene. The CDR3 has 14 residues. CDR3 coding DNA: TGTGCCAGCATCAAGGGACAGGGGGCAAATACGCAGTATTTT. Residues: CASIKGQGANTQYF.

The chain employs TRBV5-1 and TRBJ1-2; the D gene is possibly TRBD1 (5 bases). The V gene lost 0 bases and the J gene lost 2 bases, with 11 bases spanning the gap. Looked up from germline, CDR1 is SGHRS and CDR2 is YFSETQ. CDR3 length: 15 amino acids. The CDR3 nucleotides read TGCGCCAGCAGCTTGGAGTATCGGGGGAACTATGGCTACACCTTC. Translation gives CASSLEYRGNYGYTF. The full variable domain, completed using reference TRBV5-1 and TRBJ1-2, is KAGVTQTPRYLIKTRGQQVTLSCSPISGHRSVSWYQQTPGQGLQFLFEYFSETQRNKGNFPGRFSGRQFSNSRSEMNVSTLELGDSALYLCASSLEYRGNYGYTFGSGTRLTVV.

This chain uses TRBV11-2 with TRBJ1-1; 7 nucleotides match TRBD1. CDR3 length equals 15 residues. CDR1 and CDR2 from the germline V gene are SGHAT and FQNNGV. V lost 2 bases, J lost 2 bases, and 5 bases stayed unmatched. The CDR3 sequence is CASSLIGGRNTEAFF. The DNA of the CDR3 is TGTGCCAGCAGCTTAATAGGGGGCCGTAACACTGAAGCTTTCTTT.

The V gene is TRBV28, the J gene TRBJ1-5, with D uncertain. CDR1 MDHEN and CDR2 SYDVKM come from the germline V gene. The CDR3 covers 13 residues. The V gene lost 2 bases and the J gene lost 5 bases, with 7 bases spanning the gap. The CDR3, as DNA: TGTGCCAGCAGTTTACCGAGTTATCAGCCCCAGCATTTT. It yields the protein CASSLPSYQPQHF.

The CDR3 reads CASSQAGGKNTEAFF. CDR3 nucleotide sequence: TGCGCCAGCAGCCAAGCAGGGGGGAAGAACACTGAAGCTTTCTTT. The chain combines TRBV4-1 with TRBJ1-1, with 7 bases matching TRBD1. In germline, CDR1 is MGHRA, CDR2 YSYEKL. This CDR3 has 15 amino acids. V was clipped by 1 base and J by 1 base; unmatched bases: 3.

J is TRBJ2-2 and V is TRBV18; tentative D call: TRBD1 (5 bases). Trimming pared 3 bases from V and 5 bases from J, leaving 10 bases between. The CDR3 spans 14 residues. The germline gives CDR1 KGHSH, CDR2 LQKENI. The CDR3 spells CASSPGQITGELFF. CDR3 DNA: TGTGCCAGCTCACCGGGGCAGATAACCGGGGAGCTGTTTTTT.